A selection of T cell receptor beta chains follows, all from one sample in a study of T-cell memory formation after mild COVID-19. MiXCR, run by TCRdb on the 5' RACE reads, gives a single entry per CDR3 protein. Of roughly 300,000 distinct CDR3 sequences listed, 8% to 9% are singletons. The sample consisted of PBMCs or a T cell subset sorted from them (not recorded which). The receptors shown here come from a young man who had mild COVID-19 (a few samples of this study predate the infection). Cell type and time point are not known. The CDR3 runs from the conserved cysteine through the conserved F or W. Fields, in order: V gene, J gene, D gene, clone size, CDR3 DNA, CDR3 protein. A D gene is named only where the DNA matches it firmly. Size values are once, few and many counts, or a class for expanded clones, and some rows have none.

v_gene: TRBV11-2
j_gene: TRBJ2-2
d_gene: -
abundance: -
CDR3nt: TGTGCCAGCAGCTTGAGGGGGACCACGCCCGGGGAGCTGTTTTTT
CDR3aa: CASSLRGTTPGELFF

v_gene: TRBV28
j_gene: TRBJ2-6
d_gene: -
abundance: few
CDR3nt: TGTGCCAGCATCCTGAGGGCAGGGGACTCTGGGGCCAACGTCCTGACTTTC
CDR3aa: CASILRAGDSGANVLTF

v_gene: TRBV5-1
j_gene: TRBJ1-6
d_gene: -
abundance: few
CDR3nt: TGCGCCAGCAGCTTGCGGGACGGAAGCTCCTATAATTCACCCCTCCACTTT
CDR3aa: CASSLRDGSSYNSPLHF

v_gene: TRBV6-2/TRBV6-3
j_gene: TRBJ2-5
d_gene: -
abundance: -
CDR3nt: TGTGCCAGCAGTTACTCGACCCGCCGGGCTCCCCAAGAGACCCAGTACTTC
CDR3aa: CASSYSTRRAPQETQYF

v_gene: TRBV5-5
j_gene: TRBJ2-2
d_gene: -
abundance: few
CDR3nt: TGTGCCAGCAGCCGACCCCAAGACCAACTGGGCCCCGGGGAGCTGTTTTTT
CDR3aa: CASSRPQDQLGPGELFF

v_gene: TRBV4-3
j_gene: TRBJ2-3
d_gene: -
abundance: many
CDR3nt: TGCGCCAGCAGCAGGGAAGACACAGATACGCAGTATTTT
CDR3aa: CASSREDTDTQYF

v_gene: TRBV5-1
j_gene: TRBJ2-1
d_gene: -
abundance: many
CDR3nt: TGCGCCAGCAGCTTGGCCGAGGGGTACGAGCAGTTCTTC
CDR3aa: CASSLAEGYEQFF

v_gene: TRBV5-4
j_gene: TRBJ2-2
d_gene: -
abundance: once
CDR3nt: TGTGCCAGCAGCTTGGGTGGACAGACCGGGGAGCTGTTTTTT
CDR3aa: CASSLGGQTGELFF

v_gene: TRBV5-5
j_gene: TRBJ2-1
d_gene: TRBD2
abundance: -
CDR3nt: TGTGCCAGCAGCTTCCTAGCGGGGGACTACAATGAGCAGTTCTTC
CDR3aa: CASSFLAGDYNEQFF

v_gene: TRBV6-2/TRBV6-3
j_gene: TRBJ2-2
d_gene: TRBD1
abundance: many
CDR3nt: TGTGCCAGCAGCCTACGACAGGGGGAGAACACCGGGGAGCTGTTTTTT
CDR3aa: CASSLRQGENTGELFF

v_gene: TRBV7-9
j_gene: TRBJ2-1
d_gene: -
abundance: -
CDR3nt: TGTGCCAGCAGCTCGACTACTAGTGAGCAGTTCTTC
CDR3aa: CASSSTTSEQFF

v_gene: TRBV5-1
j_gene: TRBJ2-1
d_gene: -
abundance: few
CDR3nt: TGCGCCAGCAGCTTGGGAGGAGTGGGCTCCTACAATGAGCAGTTCTTC
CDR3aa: CASSLGGVGSYNEQFF

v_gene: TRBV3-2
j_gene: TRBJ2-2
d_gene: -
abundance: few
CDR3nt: TGTGCCAGCAGCCAAATATCCACTCACCGACAGGGGAACACCGGGGAGCTGTTTTTT
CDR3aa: CASSQISTHRQGNTGELFF

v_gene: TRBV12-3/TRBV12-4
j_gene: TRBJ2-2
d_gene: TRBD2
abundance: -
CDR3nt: TGTGCCAGCAGTTCCACTAGCGGGGCCGGGGAGCTGTTTTTT
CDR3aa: CASSSTSGAGELFF

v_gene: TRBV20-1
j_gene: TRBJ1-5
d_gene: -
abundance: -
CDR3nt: TGCAGTGCTTGGGGTGGGGCCTCAAATCAGCCCCAGCATTTT
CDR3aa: CSAWGGASNQPQHF

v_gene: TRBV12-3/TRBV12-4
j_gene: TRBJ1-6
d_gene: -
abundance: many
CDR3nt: TGTGCCAGCAGTCCCCCATATTCACCCCTCCACTTT
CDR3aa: CASSPPYSPLHF

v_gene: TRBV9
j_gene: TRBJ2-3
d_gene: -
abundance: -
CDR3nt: TGTGCCAGCAGCGACCGACAGGAGACAGATACGCAGTATTTT
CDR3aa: CASSDRQETDTQYF

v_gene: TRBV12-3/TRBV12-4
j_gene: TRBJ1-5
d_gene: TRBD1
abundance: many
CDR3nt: TGTGCCAGCAGTTCCCGTCGGACAGGGCTCCGTCAGCCCCAGCATTTT
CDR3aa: CASSSRRTGLRQPQHF

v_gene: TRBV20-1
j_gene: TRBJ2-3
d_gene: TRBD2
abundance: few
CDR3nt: TGCAGCATGAGACTAGCGGGGGGGGGCACAGATACGCAGTATTTT
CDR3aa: CSMRLAGGGTDTQYF

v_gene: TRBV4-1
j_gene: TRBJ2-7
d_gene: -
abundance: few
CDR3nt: TGCGCCAGCAGCCATATCTTAGACGGCAGTTCCTACGAGCAGTACTTC
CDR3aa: CASSHILDGSSYEQYF

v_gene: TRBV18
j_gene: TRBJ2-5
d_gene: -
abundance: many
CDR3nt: TGTGCCAGCTCACCACCAGGACAAGAGACCCAGTACTTC
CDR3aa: CASSPPGQETQYF

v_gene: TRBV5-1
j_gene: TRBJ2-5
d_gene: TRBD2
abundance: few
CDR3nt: TGCGCCAGCAGCTTGGGTCCAGCGGGGGGGTCGAAGACCCAGTACTTC
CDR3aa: CASSLGPAGGSKTQYF

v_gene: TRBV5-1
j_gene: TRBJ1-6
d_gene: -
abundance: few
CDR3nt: TGCGCCAGCCCGGGTATCGGAGATGTGAATTCACCCCTCCACTTT
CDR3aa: CASPGIGDVNSPLHF

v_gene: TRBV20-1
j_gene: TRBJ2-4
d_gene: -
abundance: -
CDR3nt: TGCAGTGCTTGGGGGGGGCAGGCTGGGAACATTCAGTACTTC
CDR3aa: CSAWGGQAGNIQYF

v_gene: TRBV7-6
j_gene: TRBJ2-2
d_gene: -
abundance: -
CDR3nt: TGTGCCAGCAGCTTAGAGGTGGGGAACACCGGGGAGCTGTTTTTT
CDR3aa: CASSLEVGNTGELFF

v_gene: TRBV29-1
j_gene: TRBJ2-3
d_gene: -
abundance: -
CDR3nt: TGCAGCGTTAGGGCGGAAACTAGCACAGATACGCAGTATTTT
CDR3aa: CSVRAETSTDTQYF

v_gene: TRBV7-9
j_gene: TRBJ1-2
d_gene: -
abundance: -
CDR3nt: TGTGCCAGCAGCTTAGATGCTCCAGGGGAGTATGACTATGGCTACACCTTC
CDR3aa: CASSLDAPGEYDYGYTF

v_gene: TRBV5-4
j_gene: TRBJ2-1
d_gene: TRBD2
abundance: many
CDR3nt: TGTGCCAGCAGCTCCCAAACCGGGGGGGCTTACAATGAGCAGTTCTTC
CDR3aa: CASSSQTGGAYNEQFF

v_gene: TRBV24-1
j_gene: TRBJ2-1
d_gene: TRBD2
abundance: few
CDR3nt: TGTGCCACCAGTGATCCCCTAGCGGGGAGCTCCTACAATGAGCAGTTCTTC
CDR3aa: CATSDPLAGSSYNEQFF

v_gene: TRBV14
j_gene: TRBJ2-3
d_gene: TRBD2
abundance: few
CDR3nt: TGTGCCAGCAGTCCGGGGACTACTAGCACAGATACGCAGTATTTT
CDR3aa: CASSPGTTSTDTQYF

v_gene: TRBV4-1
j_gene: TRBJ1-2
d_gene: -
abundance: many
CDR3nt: TGCGCCAGCAGCCGCACATCGGAAGGAGACTATGGCTACACCTTC
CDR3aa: CASSRTSEGDYGYTF

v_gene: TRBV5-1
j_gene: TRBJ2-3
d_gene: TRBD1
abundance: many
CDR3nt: TGCGCCAGCAGGCGCCGAACAGGGGATGCAGATACGCAGTATTTT
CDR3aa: CASRRRTGDADTQYF

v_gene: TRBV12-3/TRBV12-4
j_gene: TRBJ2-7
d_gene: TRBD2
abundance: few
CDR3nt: TGTGCCAGCAGGATAAGCGGGGGTCCCTACGAGCAGTACTTC
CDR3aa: CASRISGGPYEQYF